This TCR beta chain came from a study of identifying expanded T cells in peripheral blood. Clones were read by immunoSEQ multiplex PCR, and TCRdb kept only the in-frame ones, dropping some. Of roughly 100,000 clones in the sample, around 89% were seen once. Study-wide results and caveats: Roughly 1.2 clones differed between technical replicates, versus around 15 and 18 over time.

No infections or other immune events were documented during collection. The CDR3 runs 15 residues. With V trimmed by 0 bases and J by 7 bases, 8 bases remained unmatched. Germline loops: CDR1 MNHNS, CDR2 SASEGT. In regard to this clone: As yet, its antigen is unknown.

Sequencing used blood. The chain links TRBV6-1 to TRBJ1-2; 7 bases match TRBD1. The receptor comes from a person aged 18 to 75 in good health. Here the CDR3 DNA reads TGTGCCAGCAGTGAAGCGGAAGTCGACAGGGTTGGCTACACCTTC. Translation gives CASSEAEVDRVGYTF.